This entry lists 9 T cell receptor beta chains sequenced from one sample in a study of Tregs in tolerant kidney transplant recipients. Repertoires were generated with immunoSEQ multiplex PCR, while TCRdb's copy carries only in-frame clones and drops some. The sample records over 60,000 clones, roughly 98% being singletons. Material: CD4+ T cells from blood, obtained before the transplant. The source of these receptors is a human donor who received a combined kidney and bone marrow transplant.

Here the CDR3 DNA reads TGTGCCAGCAGCGCCGGGGAACAGCCCCAGCATTTT. It yields the protein CASSAGEQPQHF. This chain joins TRBV9 and TRBJ1-5, with no clear D. The CDR3 has 12 residues. CDR1 and CDR2 from the germline V gene are SGDLS and YYNGEE. Trimming left V 3 bases short and J 7 bases short, with 8 bases between.

V is TRBV18 and J is TRBJ1-1; the match to TRBD1 covers 8 bases. Germline lookup yields CDR1 KGHSH and CDR2 LQKENI. Trimming cost V 1 base and J 0 bases; bases outside gene matches: 1. CDR3 length: 15 residues. CDR3 DNA sequence: TGTGCCAGCTCACCACGGACAGGGTTGAACACTGAAGCTTTCTTT. Translating it yields CASSPRTGLNTEAFF.

This chain joins TRBV7-2 and TRBJ2-1; 16 nucleotides agree with TRBD2. Germline V gene data show CDR1 as SGHTA and CDR2 as FQGNSA. The CDR3 runs to 18 residues. Germline trimming cut 1 base from V and 7 bases from J; bases unmatched to any gene: 7. CDR3: CASSLVGTSGGAFNEQFF. The CDR3 nucleotides read TGTGCCAGCAGCTTAGTGGGGACTAGCGGGGGGGCTTTTAATGAGCAGTTCTTC. The full variable domain, with the rest looked up from reference TRBV7-2 and TRBJ2-1, is GAGVSQSPSNKVTEKGKDVELRCDPISGHTALYWYRQSLGQGLEFLIYFQGNSAPDKSGLPSDRFSAERTGGSVSTLTIQRTQQEDSAVYLCASSLVGTSGGAFNEQFFGPGTRLTVL.

The rearrangement links TRBV6-5 to TRBJ1-2, with D possibly matching TRBD1 (6 bases). Germline V lookup: CDR1 MNHEY, CDR2 SVGAGI. The V end lost 2 bases, the J end lost 3 bases, and 10 bases lay between the germline ends. The CDR3 loop spans 14 amino acids. The CDR3 reads CASSYRAGDYGYTF. DNA of the CDR3: TGTGCCAGCAGTTACCGGGCAGGGGACTATGGCTACACCTTC.

This clone was picked up one time. The rearrangement joins TRBV10-3 to TRBJ2-3; D is possibly TRBD1 (5 bases). This CDR3 contains 15 residues. Germline CDR1 ENHRY, CDR2 SYGVKD. V was cut by 0 bases and J by 2 bases, with 9 bases left in between. The CDR3 spells CAISESDTYTDTQYF. The CDR3 bases are TGTGCCATCAGTGAGTCGGACACATACACAGATACGCAGTATTTT.

With regard to this clone: Other nucleotide sequences in the sample specify the same CDR3. The CDR3 loop reads CASGRETQYF. The DNA for the CDR3 is TGTGCCAGTGGGAGGGAGACCCAGTACTTC. The rearrangement joins TRBV19 to TRBJ2-5; the D gene is possibly TRBD2 (6 bases). Germline V gene sequence: CDR1 LNHDA, CDR2 SQIVND (reference sequence). V was clipped by 8 bases and J by 5 bases, with 6 bases between them. This CDR3 has 10 residues.

The V gene is TRBV30, the J gene TRBJ2-7, with D uncertain. Trimming cost V 0 bases and J 2 bases, with 5 bases left between them. The CDR3 length is 12 residues. Germline V lookup: CDR1 GTSNPN, CDR2 SVGIG (reference sequence). CDR3: CAWSVQTYEQYF. The CDR3 DNA is TGTGCCTGGAGTGTACAAACCTACGAGCAGTACTTC. Full variable domain (remainder filled in from reference TRBV30 and TRBJ2-7): SQTIHQWPATLVQPVGSPLSLECTVEGTSNPNLYWYRQAAGRGLQLLFYSVGIGQISSEVPQNLSASRPQDRQFILSSKKLLLSDSGFYLCAWSVQTYEQYFGPGTRLTVT.

The V and J genes are TRBV6-1 and TRBJ2-7; 7 nucleotides line up with TRBD2. Per the germline V gene, CDR1 is MNHNS and CDR2 is SASEGT. This CDR3 has 16 amino acids. Trimming removed 4 bases from V and 3 bases from J; junction bases left unmatched: 12. CDR3: CASSAEGTTGNYEQYF. The CDR3 coding sequence is TGTGCCAGCAGTGCCGAAGGGACTACCGGGAACTACGAGCAGTACTTC.

V and J are TRBV6-6 and TRBJ2-2; possibly TRBD2 for D (6 bases). Trimming shortened V by 2 bases and J by 1 base, and 8 bases separated the two germline ends. Germline V gene lookup returns CDR1 MNHNY and CDR2 SVGAGI (reference sequence). The CDR3 contains 15 residues. This chain's CDR3 is CASSYGGGNTGELFF. The CDR3 DNA sequence: TGTGCCAGCAGTTACGGGGGAGGGAACACCGGGGAGCTGTTTTTT.